This paragraph covers one TCR beta chain sequence. This CDR3 spans 16 amino acids. CDR1 and CDR2 from the germline V gene are KGHDR and SFDVKD. Reanalyzing the 5' RACE reads, TCRdb keeps one entry per CDR3 protein, without DNA. The listing contains a few hundred thousand distinct CDR3 sequences. This entry is derived from a study of T cells expressing NK-cell markers. The chain recombines TRBV24-1 with TRBJ2-5; TCRdb designates TRBD1, a call that cannot be tested without DNA. The material sequenced was blood T cells: a sorted CD56 or NKG2C T cell subset, CD4+ or CD8+ T cells, or bulk PBMC T cells (not recorded which). The TCR comes from a woman aged 45-65 years in good health. The chain's CDR3 is CATSAFGGRGRETQYF.